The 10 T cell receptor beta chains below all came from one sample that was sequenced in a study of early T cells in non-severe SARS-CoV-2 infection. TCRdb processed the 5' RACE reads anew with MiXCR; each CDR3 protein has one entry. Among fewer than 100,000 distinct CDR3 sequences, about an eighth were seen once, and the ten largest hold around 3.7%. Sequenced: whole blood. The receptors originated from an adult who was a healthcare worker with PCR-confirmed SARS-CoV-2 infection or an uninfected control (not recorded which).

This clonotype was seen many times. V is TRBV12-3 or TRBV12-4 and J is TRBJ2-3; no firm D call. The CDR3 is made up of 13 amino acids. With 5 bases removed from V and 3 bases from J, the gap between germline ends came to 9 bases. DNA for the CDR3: TGTGCCAGCAGTGTCCTAAGAACAGATACGCAGTATTTT. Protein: CASSVLRTDTQYF.

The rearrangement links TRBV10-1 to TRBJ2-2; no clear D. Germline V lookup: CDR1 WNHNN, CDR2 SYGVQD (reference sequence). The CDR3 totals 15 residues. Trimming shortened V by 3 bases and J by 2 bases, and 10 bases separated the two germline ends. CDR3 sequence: CASSDFKKNTGELFF. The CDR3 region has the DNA TGCGCCAGCAGTGATTTCAAGAAAAACACCGGGGAGCTGTTTTTT.

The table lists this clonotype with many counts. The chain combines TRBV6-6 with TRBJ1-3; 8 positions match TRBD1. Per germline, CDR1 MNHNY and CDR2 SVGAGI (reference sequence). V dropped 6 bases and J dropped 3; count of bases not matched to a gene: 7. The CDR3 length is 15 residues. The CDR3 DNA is TGTGCCAGCAGATCGACAGGGGAGGGTGGAAACACCATATATTTT. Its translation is CASRSTGEGGNTIYF.

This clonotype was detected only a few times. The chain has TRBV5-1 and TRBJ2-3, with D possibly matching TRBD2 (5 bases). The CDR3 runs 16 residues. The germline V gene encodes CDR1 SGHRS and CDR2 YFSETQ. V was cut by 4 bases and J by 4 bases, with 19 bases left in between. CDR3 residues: CASSLDSHFQPDTQYF. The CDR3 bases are TGCGCCAGCAGCCTGGACTCCCACTTCCAGCCAGATACGCAGTATTTT.

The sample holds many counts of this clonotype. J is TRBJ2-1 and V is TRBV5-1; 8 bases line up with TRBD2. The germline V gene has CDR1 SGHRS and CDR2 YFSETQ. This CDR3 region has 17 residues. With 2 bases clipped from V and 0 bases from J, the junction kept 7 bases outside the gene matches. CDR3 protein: CASSFTSGGSSYNEQFF. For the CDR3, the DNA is TGCGCCAGCAGCTTCACTAGCGGAGGCAGCTCCTACAATGAGCAGTTCTTC.

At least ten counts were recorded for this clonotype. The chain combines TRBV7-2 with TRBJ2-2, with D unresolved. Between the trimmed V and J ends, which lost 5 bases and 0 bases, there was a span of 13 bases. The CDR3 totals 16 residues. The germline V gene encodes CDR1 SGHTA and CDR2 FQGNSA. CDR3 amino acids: CASSPRQLANTGELFF. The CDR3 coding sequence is TGTGCCAGCAGCCCCAGGCAGCTAGCGAACACCGGGGAGCTGTTTTTT.

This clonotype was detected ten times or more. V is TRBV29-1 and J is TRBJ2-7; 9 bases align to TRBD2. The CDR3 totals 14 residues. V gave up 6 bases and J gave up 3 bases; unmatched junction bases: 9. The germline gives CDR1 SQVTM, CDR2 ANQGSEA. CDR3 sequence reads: CSVRGGTSSYEQYF. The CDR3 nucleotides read TGCAGCGTCAGGGGAGGGACTAGCAGCTACGAGCAGTACTTC.

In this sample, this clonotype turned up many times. The CDR3 loop reads CAWSSRVHQPQHF. The DNA of the CDR3 is TGTGCCTGGTCATCCAGGGTTCATCAGCCCCAGCATTTT. The chain links TRBV30 to TRBJ1-5, with a tentative D call TRBD1 (5 bases). CDR3 length: 13 residues. V was trimmed by 5 bases and J by 5 bases, leaving 13 bases between them. The V gene's germline CDR1 is GTSNPN and CDR2 SVGIG (reference sequence). The full variable domain, with the rest looked up from reference TRBV30 and TRBJ1-5, is SQTIHQWPATLVQPVGSPLSLECTVEGTSNPNLYWYRQAAGRGLQLLFYSVGIGQISSEVPQNLSASRPQDRQFILSSKKLLLSDSGFYLCAWSSRVHQPQHFGDGTRLSIL.

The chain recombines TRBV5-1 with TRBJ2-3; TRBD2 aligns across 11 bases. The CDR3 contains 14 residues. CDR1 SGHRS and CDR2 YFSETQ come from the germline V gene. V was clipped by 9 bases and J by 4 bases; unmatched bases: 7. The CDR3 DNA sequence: TGCGCCACAGCTCCGGGACTAGCGGCAGATACGCAGTATTTT. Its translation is CATAPGLAADTQYF.

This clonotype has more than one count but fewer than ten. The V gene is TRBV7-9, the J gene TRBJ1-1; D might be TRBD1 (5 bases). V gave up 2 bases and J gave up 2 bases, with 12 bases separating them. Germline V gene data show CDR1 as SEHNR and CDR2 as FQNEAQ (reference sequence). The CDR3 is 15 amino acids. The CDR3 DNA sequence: TGTGCCAGCAGCTTACACGGCAGGGCCAACACTGAAGCTTTCTTT. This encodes CASSLHGRANTEAFF.